This T cell receptor beta chain was sequenced during a study of shared clonotypes between healthy human individuals (dated by TCRdb to the early 2020s). Regarding the research as a whole: The cohort comprised a couple of women and a few men aged 18 to 49 years. Leukapheresis yielded between about 0.94 and 9 billion PBMCs per donor. The study deeply sequenced blood TCR repertoires of several healthy adults to estimate repertoire size and the extent of clonotype sharing between individuals. Per donor, three plates each were used for CD4 naive and CD4 memory, two for CD8 naive, and one for CD8 memory. Libraries were prepared and TCR repertoires were sequenced by different laboratories using diverse techniques, in order to increase sequencing depth and limit assay-specific biases. Results and caveats for the whole study, not just this receptor: Based on pairwise subsampling, the degree of clonotype sharing among donors was expected to be affected by sequencing depth. Naive subsets generally had larger estimated clonotype richness than memory subsets. Clonotypes shared by all four sorted-subset donors showed higher generation probabilities than non-shared clonotypes. Across a handful of donors, roughly 5.1% of naive CD4, approximately 3.5% of naive CD8, about 2.3% of memory CD4, and under 0.45% of memory CD8 clonotypes were shared. Only blood was sampled, and tissue TCR repertoires likely differ from those in blood. Because the study included a small number of donors, the genetic and exposure-history diversity represented was limited. Even with the large sequencing depth, rarefaction of the sorted-subset datasets indicated that sequencing was incomplete.

The germline V gene encodes CDR1 SEHNR and CDR2 FQNEAQ (reference sequence). The CDR3 starts with the cysteine, ends with the phenylalanine, and has 18 residues. This entry keeps only the CDR3 DNA: 54 bases, framed from base 1. V and J are trimmed by 4 bases and 1 base, and the gene matches miss 12 bases of the junction. For the CD8 naive samples, CD45RO-negative cells were positively selected for CCR7, yielding a CD45RA+CCR7+ population from which TemRA cells were excluded. The donors were healthy, HIV-negative adults who had no recently reported acute infections or vaccinations. Only Caucasian adults living in Nashville, Tennessee, USA were represented among the donors. Blood was collected by leukapheresis, and PBMCs were isolated by Ficoll-Histopaque density gradient centrifugation and then cryopreserved in liquid nitrogen vapor phase. Purity and quantity of every magnetically sorted T cell population were checked by analytical flow cytometry. From each sorted fraction, genomic DNA was isolated and quantified by UV absorbance on a Nanodrop 2000c.

A word on this clone: Its antigen specificity is not known. One base away there is no much larger clone; base qualities are not given.

Using the deep immunoSEQ assay, TCR CDR3 regions were amplified from genomic DNA by multiplex PCR. For each cell subset, the extracted genomic DNA was distributed evenly across all wells of several immunoSEQ 96-well plates, and each plate served as one replicate. For sorted subsets, around 0.2 ug genomic DNA, equal to 30,000 or so T cell genomes, was loaded into each replicate PCR. Purified libraries were quantified with a Qubit 3.0 fluorometer, sized on a Bioanalyzer 2100, and re-quantified with the KAPA Library Quantification kit. Every immunoSEQ 96-well plate was sequenced on a dedicated single-read 150-cycle Illumina NextSeq 550 flow cell. The study's processing was this. The immunoSEQ output contained only junctional sequences without quality scores, so filtering could not match that applied to full-length reads. To assign V/J genes and CDR3, sequences were annotated against IMGT germline references using PyIR, a Python wrapper for IgBLAST v1.9. Reads with weak V/J assignments (E-value above 1e-6), missing CDR3, stop codons, out-of-frame junctions, or ambiguous translated residues were removed. V3J clonotypes were defined as sequences sharing the same inferred V gene, J gene, and CDR3 amino acid sequence. Percentage overlap between repertoires was calculated by dividing the number of shared unique clonotypes by the size of the smaller repertoire. Richness of each repertoire was evaluated using RTK rarefaction, the Chao1 estimator, and Recon v2.1 estimates of unobserved clonotypes. For all TCRbeta clonotypes obtained by the gDNA method from several donors, generation probabilities were computed with OLGA. Imported from immuneACCESS, the table was reduced by TCRdb to in-frame sequences with V and J called. These copies leave out some clones; in studies compared against another copy, an unresolved V gene accounts for under half, and the cause of the remainder is not known. The V and J calls and clone size were taken over from that table, and D and trimming were inferred from the DNA. The sample includes some 2 million clones, with roughly 95% observed a single time. The ten largest clones represent around 1.2% of the sample.

Recombination linked TRBV7-9 to TRBJ2-2; 7 middle bases align to TRBD1. This TCR came from a man younger than 35 in good health. The sequencing sample was made of naive CD8+ T cells sorted from blood. The sample's cell subset or site label is to be understood as: CD45RA+CCR7+. This receptor carries the CDR3 CASSSPPTGTVNTGELFF. The DNA sequence is as follows: TGTGCCAGCAGCTCACCCCCCACCGGGACAGTGAACACCGGGGAGCTGTTTTTT.